One T cell receptor beta chain is described in this entry. The antigen it recognizes is unknown. Nothing much larger sits one base from this clone, and base qualities are not available. The cysteine opens and the phenylalanine closes a CDR3 of 14 amino acids. CDR3 DNA is the only sequence kept; it has 42 bases, read in frame from the first base. Via the germline V gene, CDR1 is MNHEY and CDR2 SVGAGI. V drops 4 bases and J drops 4 bases, leaving 11 bases in between. Using 3' ligation of a UMI-containing oligonucleotide to TCR cDNA, the study laid out a robust and sensitive protocol to amplify, sequence and analyze TCRs. For whole blood analysis, 2.5 ml of peripheral blood was collected from healthy adult volunteers into Tempus tubes, and RNA was extracted following the manufacturer's instructions. Total RNA was treated with RQ1 DNase, without cell sorting, prior to reverse transcription, with an input of about 1 to 1000 ng being targeted. Skin biopsy and whole blood libraries were made to test pipeline robustness in samples where T cells form a minority population.

Receptors were amplified or captured by 5' RACE. The ligated cDNA was amplified in four rounds of PCR with nested alpha and beta constant region primers together with the SP2 primer. TCR RNA was reverse transcribed with SuperScript IV using alpha and beta constant region primers for the blood and skin samples. An oligonucleotide carrying the Illumina SP2 primer and a UMI was ligated to the cDNA 3' end using T4 RNA ligase 1. To prevent hairpin formation, the 12-nucleotide UMI was made up of two random hexamers with an eight-base spacer between them. From the second PCR onward, TCR alpha and beta chain libraries were processed separately, and dual indexing was applied for multiplexing. After pooling, the indexed libraries were analyzed by capillary electrophoresis and sequenced on either an Illumina MiSeq or NextSeq. PhiX DNA at roughly 4.5-7.5% was added to the libraries to raise base diversity and improve cluster recognition. For the original study's pipeline: UMIs were extracted from read 2 by Demultiplexor and combined with the TCR sequence from read 1, and reads were split according to sample indices. Decombinator identified V and J genes and V-J junctions and gave each TCR a five-part identifier that included V and J deletions. Collapsinator used UMIs to correct sequencing errors and PCR amplification heterogeneity, yielding UMI-based abundance per TCR. CDR3Translator turned identifiers into nucleotide sequence, translated the nucleotide sequence into amino acids, and pulled out CDR3 regions based on terminal motifs. After normalization to the amount of input RNA, the error-corrected alpha and beta TCR counts from blood and from skin were compared. The public reads were reanalyzed by TCRdb: fastp trimming at Q25, MiXCR alignment, in-frame beta chains only. Here each entry gathers all rows of one CDR3 protein and keeps the most common genes and DNA. What appears here as the V and J calls and clone size reflects TCRdb's work, not the paper's. This sample holds 25,000 to 35,000 distinct CDR3 sequences; over 15% were observed only once. Of the sample, 2.6% falls within the top ten clones.

This sample is part of a study of naive and memory T cell subsets (dated by TCRdb to about 2017). Regarding the complete study: The figure summarizing the skin biopsy and whole blood samples listed about 10 blood donors, 7 tuberculin skin test biopsies and 3 saline control biopsies. PCR2 was typically performed as a SYBR Green qPCR that was stopped at a set threshold, although end-point PCR (roughly 6 cycles) could be used instead for low-input samples. Summary of the overall study and its limitations: The potential sensitivity of the RNA-based method to TCR transcript changes with T cell activation and differentiation was acknowledged.

Recombination connected TRBV6-5 to TRBJ1-3; the D gene cannot be named for sure. The source is a female donor in good health. The DNA is as follows: TGTGCCAGCAGTTTCTTAGGATCCGGAAACACCATATATTTT. This yields the protein CASSFLGSGNTIYF.